The entry below describes one TCR beta chain. The PCR employed 60 Vbeta primers together with 13 Jbeta primers. Sequencing used immunoSEQ multiplex PCR; TCRdb keeps in-frame clones, though not all of them. Of approximately 70,000 clones listed, roughly 68% are singletons. This sample is part of a study of cytomegalovirus exposure and HLA in healthy donors. Turning to the study itself: Unique TCRs numbering approximately 81 million, obtained from HLA-typed donors, made up an early data release.

Unmatched junction bases numbered 6, after V lost 6 bases and J lost 6 bases. Germline lookup yields CDR1 MNHEY and CDR2 SVGAGI. This CDR3 region has 14 residues. The sequence derives from a woman in her sixties in good health and CMV-seropositive. The rearrangement joins TRBV6-5 to TRBJ1-1; 11 bases match TRBD1. The specimen sequenced was PBMCs. The CDR3 loop is CASRLGQGGPEAFF. CDR3 in DNA: TGTGCCAGCAGACTGGGACAGGGGGGCCCTGAAGCTTTCTTT.